This T cell receptor (beta chain) was recorded in a study of blood T cell repertoires in COVID-19. Looking at the study overall: The origin of the acute and convalescent COVID-19 samples was the United States, Italy and Spain. T cells, B-cell-depleted T cells, or PBMCs supplied cDNA or gDNA.

Germline loops: CDR1 MNHEY, CDR2 SVGAGI. Trimming stripped 4 bases from V and 9 bases from J, with 10 bases between. The CDR3 loop spans 12 amino acids. Per the original methods: The assay estimated nucleated cells by amplifying reference gene primers. Some clones are missing from TCRdb's copy, which holds only in-frame ones; the method was immunoSEQ multiplex PCR. V and J calls and clone size follow that table, whereas D and trimming were derived from the DNA. The table includes some 82,000 clones, about 83% detected once. The receptor's source is a man older than 75 with active or convalescent COVID-19. The genes are TRBV6-5 and TRBJ1-5; D is perhaps TRBD1 (6 bases). The sample consisted of peripheral blood. This CDR3 reads CASSSVGAPQHF. CDR3 nucleotides: TGTGCCAGCAGTTCCGTGGGGGCGCCCCAGCATTTT.